The 8 T cell receptor beta chains presented below share a single source sample, sequenced in a study of shared clonotypes between healthy human individuals. Profiling relied on immunoSEQ multiplex PCR, and the TCRdb table lists in-frame clones only, not all of them. In the table there are some 2 million clones, about 95% of which are singletons. Terminally differentiated effector memory CD45RA+ cells were excluded by CCR7 positive selection of CD45RO-negative cells. Sequencing input: naive CD8+ T cells sorted from blood. These receptors originate from a man younger than 30 in good health.

The gene calls are TRBV2 and TRBJ1-4; tentatively, D is TRBD1 (5 bases). The CDR3 is 15 residues long. The V end lost 6 bases, the J end lost 0 bases, and 11 bases lay between the germline ends. Germline V gene sequence: CDR1 SNHLY, CDR2 FYNNEI. CDR3 sequence: CASSLDITTNEKLFF. The CDR3 coding sequence is TGTGCCAGCAGCCTGGACATTACAACTAATGAAAAACTGTTTTTT.

This sequence joins TRBV18 and TRBJ2-5, with TRBD1 identical over 9 bases. The V segment lost 5 bases and the J segment 4 bases; nucleotides outside the gene matches: 5. Looked up from germline, CDR1 is KGHSH and CDR2 is LQKENI. This CDR3 has 14 residues. This chain's CDR3 is CASSERDRVETQYF. The CDR3 DNA reads TGTGCCAGCTCAGAACGGGACAGGGTAGAGACCCAGTACTTC.

The rearrangement joins TRBV5-6 to TRBJ2-2; 7 nucleotides agree with TRBD1. From germline, CDR1 is SGHDT and CDR2 YYEEEE. Losses at the gene ends were 0 bases for V and 3 bases for J; bases not matched to a gene: 5. CDR3 length: 16 amino acids. CDR3: CASSLEVGGYTGELFF. As DNA, the CDR3 is TGTGCCAGCAGCTTGGAAGTAGGGGGCTACACCGGGGAGCTGTTTTTT.

This clone was seen only once. This rearrangement joins TRBV10-1 to TRBJ2-5, with D tentatively TRBD1 or TRBD2 (6 bases each). Germline V gene sequence: CDR1 WNHNN, CDR2 SYGVQD (reference sequence). This CDR3 spans 16 amino acids. Trimming left V 5 bases short and J 3 bases short, with 19 bases between. CDR3 nucleotide sequence: TGCGCCAGCAGTATGCGGGACACCTGGGGGAAAGAGACCCAGTACTTC. Residues: CASSMRDTWGKETQYF.

This clone appeared once. The chain recombines TRBV19 with TRBJ2-7; D call uncertain. The V end was cut by 2 bases, the J end by 3 bases, with 11 bases between. Per germline, CDR1 LNHDA and CDR2 SQIVND (reference sequence). The CDR3 spans 14 residues. CDR3 nucleotide sequence: TGTGCCAGTAGTATATCGGGCGGCCACTACGAGCAGTACTTC. Protein: CASSISGGHYEQYF.

The chain couples TRBV2 to TRBJ1-4, with D tentatively TRBD1 (6 bases). Per the germline V gene, CDR1 is SNHLY and CDR2 is FYNNEI. The CDR3 is made up of 15 amino acids. V gave up 5 bases and J gave up 0 bases, with 10 bases separating them. The CDR3 region is CASSWGLATNEKLFF. CDR3 in DNA: TGTGCCAGCAGTTGGGGGCTCGCAACTAATGAAAAACTGTTTTTT. Full variable domain (missing parts from reference TRBV2 and TRBJ1-4): EPEVTQTPSHQVTQMGQEVILRCVPISNHLYFYWYRQILGQKVEFLVSFYNNEISEKSEIFDDQFSVERPDGSNFTLKIRSTKLEDSAMYFCASSWGLATNEKLFFGSGTQLSVL.

The J gene is TRBJ1-4, the V gene TRBV6-5; D not resolved. Germline CDR1 and CDR2: MNHEY and SVGAGI. V shed 5 bases and J shed 0 bases, with 7 bases lying between them. CDR3 length: 14 amino acids. The DNA for the CDR3 is TGTGCCAGCAGTCAATACGCAACTAATGAAAAACTGTTTTTT. This encodes CASSQYATNEKLFF.

Worth noting for this clone: Within the sample, other DNA sequences also encode this same CDR3. The chain carries TRBV11-2 and TRBJ1-6; D may be TRBD1 (5 bases). The CDR3 length is 13 residues. The V end was cut by 5 bases, the J end by 6 bases, with 8 bases between. The germline gives CDR1 SGHAT, CDR2 FQNNGV. The DNA for the CDR3 is TGTGCCAGCAGCCTCGACAGTAATTCACCCCTCCACTTT. Translation gives CASSLDSNSPLHF.